One T cell receptor (beta chain) is described in this entry. Antigen specificity is unknown. Trimming took 4 bases from V and 3 from J; bases not matched to a gene: 3. The germline V gene has CDR1 SNHLY and CDR2 FYNNEI. CDR3 length: 14 residues. The PCR contained 60 Vbeta and 13 Jbeta primers. Only in-frame clones appear in the TCRdb table, and some are missing; sequencing was by immunoSEQ multiplex PCR. This sample has approximately 75,000 clones, with around 64% found just once. This record belongs to a study of cytomegalovirus exposure and HLA in healthy donors. General study points: Fewer N-insertions than the roughly 630-donor mean were reportedly shown by an Asian-associated ancestry cluster in a later analysis.

The sample taken for sequencing was PBMCs. J is TRBJ1-1 and V is TRBV2; 9 bases match TRBD1. The sequence came from a middle-aged man in good health and CMV-seropositive. The CDR3 coding sequence is TGTGCCAGCAGTGGGGGACAGGGCTACACTGAAGCTTTCTTT. It specifies CASSGGQGYTEAFF. The complete variable domain, with remaining parts taken from reference TRBV2 and TRBJ1-1, reads EPEVTQTPSHQVTQMGQEVILRCVPISNHLYFYWYRQILGQKVEFLVSFYNNEISEKSEIFDDQFSVERPDGSNFTLKIRSTKLEDSAMYFCASSGGQGYTEAFFGQGTRLTVV.